The 26 T cell receptor beta chains below all came from one sample that was sequenced in a study of early T cells in non-severe SARS-CoV-2 infection. TCRdb reprocessed the 5' RACE reads with MiXCR, giving one entry per CDR3 protein. This sample has tens of thousands of distinct CDR3 sequences, with roughly 15% found just once. The sample in question was whole blood, obtained at baseline. These receptors originate from an adult who was a healthcare worker with PCR-confirmed SARS-CoV-2 infection or an uninfected control (not recorded which).

This chain joins TRBV15 and TRBJ1-1; D may be TRBD1 (5 bases). CDR1 is LNHNV and CDR2 is YYDKDF in the germline V gene (reference sequence). CDR3 length: 15 residues. Trimming pared 3 bases from V and 1 base from J, leaving 12 bases between. CDR3: CATSSRQTWNTEAFF. As DNA, the CDR3 is TGTGCCACCAGCAGTCGACAGACGTGGAACACTGAAGCTTTCTTT.

This clonotype was observed a few times. The gene calls are TRBV7-6 and TRBJ2-1; D might be TRBD1 or TRBD2, each matching 5 bases. Looked up from germline, CDR1 is SGHVS and CDR2 is FNYEAQ. The CDR3 sequence is 14 residues long. The V and J ends lost 4 bases and 7 bases respectively, with 14 bases between them. CDR3 sequence (DNA): TGTGCCAGCAGCTCATTCGGGGCGGAGAATGAGCAGTTCTTC. Its translation is CASSSFGAENEQFF.

This clonotype came up a few times. This sequence joins TRBV20-1 and TRBJ1-5, with 9 bases that match TRBD1. Germline V gene data show CDR1 as DFQATT and CDR2 as SNEGSKA (reference sequence). V lost 1 base to trimming and J lost 6 bases; unmatched junction nucleotides: 4. The CDR3 totals 14 residues. CDR3 residues: CSARAGTGTQPQHF. Written as DNA, the CDR3 is TGCAGTGCTAGAGCCGGGACAGGGACTCAGCCCCAGCATTTT.

The chain is built from TRBV7-8 and TRBJ2-7; D call uncertain. CDR3 length: 13 amino acids. Germline-derived CDR1 and CDR2 are SGHVS and FQNEAQ. The V gene lost 5 bases and the J gene lost 2 bases, with 10 bases spanning the gap. The CDR3 here is CASSGDTAYEQYF. The CDR3 nucleotides read TGTGCCAGCAGCGGAGATACGGCCTACGAGCAGTACTTC.

This clonotype was seen ten or more times. The CDR3 nucleotides are TGCGCCAGCAGCTTGGTGGGATCTCAAGAGACCCAGTACTTC. It translates to CASSLVGSQETQYF. This chain joins TRBV5-1 and TRBJ2-5; D not resolved. The CDR3 consists of 14 residues. Trimming pared 0 bases from V and 2 bases from J, leaving 8 bases between. Germline-derived CDR1 and CDR2 are SGHRS and YFSETQ.

This clonotype was seen ten or more times. This sequence joins TRBV7-9 and TRBJ2-6; D is possibly TRBD2 (6 bases). The CDR3 has 14 amino acids. V lost 11 bases to trimming and J lost 0 bases, with 11 bases between them. Looked up from germline, CDR1 is SEHNR and CDR2 is FQNEAQ (reference sequence). CDR3 region: CAQGGDSGANVLTF. The CDR3 coding sequence is TGTGCCCAGGGCGGGGACTCTGGGGCCAACGTCCTGACTTTC.

Ten or more counts support this clonotype. The chain employs TRBV12-3 or TRBV12-4 and TRBJ1-1; TRBD1 matches 7 bases. The J segment lost 0 bases and the V segment lost 4 bases, leaving 17 bases of the junction unmatched. The CDR3 spans 19 residues. CDR3 in DNA: TGTGCCAGCAGTTCCGATCCGGAGAGGGGGCGAACCATGAACACTGAAGCTTTCTTT. Encoded protein: CASSSDPERGRTMNTEAFF.

The sample holds a few counts of this clonotype. The gene calls are TRBV11-2 and TRBJ1-2; D is perhaps TRBD1 (6 bases). The germline V and J ends were trimmed by 3 bases and 6 bases, with 11 bases remaining between them. CDR3 size: 13 residues. Germline CDR1 reads SGHAT; CDR2 reads FQNNGV. Written as DNA, the CDR3 is TGTGCCAGCAGCTTCCCAACAGGGAATGGCTACACCTTC. Translating gives CASSFPTGNGYTF.

The rearrangement links TRBV3-1 to TRBJ2-7; maybe TRBD1 (5 bases). Germline V lookup: CDR1 LGHDT, CDR2 YNNKEL (reference sequence). Trimming stripped 7 bases from V and 2 bases from J, with 12 bases between. The CDR3 contains 13 residues. The CDR3 nucleotides read TGTGCCAGCAAGGGGCAGCGAACCTACGAGCAGTACTTC. It yields the protein CASKGQRTYEQYF.

This chain links TRBV5-6 with TRBJ2-2; D unclear. The CDR3 is 12 residues long. Per the germline V gene, CDR1 is SGHDT and CDR2 is YYEEEE. V was shortened by 5 bases and J by 7 bases, with 9 bases between the two germline ends. The CDR3 DNA reads as TGTGCCAGCAGTCCGGTGGGCGGGGAGCTGTTTTTT. Residues: CASSPVGGELFF.

This clonotype was counted a few times. V usage is TRBV20-1 and J usage is TRBJ1-3; unclear D gene. This CDR3 has 13 residues. The V end was cut by 6 bases, the J end by 4 bases, with 13 bases between. Germline CDR1 and CDR2: DFQATT and SNEGSKA (reference sequence). The CDR3 loop is CSAPWRVGNTIYF. Written as DNA, the CDR3 is TGCAGTGCCCCTTGGAGGGTAGGAAACACCATATATTTT.

The chain carries TRBV20-1 and TRBJ2-3; perhaps TRBD2 as D (6 bases). Deletions cut 5 bases from V and 6 bases from J, with 18 bases between. This CDR3 is built from 14 residues. CDR1 is DFQATT, CDR2 SNEGSKA, per germline (reference sequence). The CDR3 loop reads CSAPPGGTGDTQYF. CDR3 nucleotide sequence: TGCAGTGCTCCCCCGGGCGGGACGGGCGATACGCAGTATTTT.

This clonotype was observed many times. The rearrangement uses TRBV18 and TRBJ1-1; no clear D gene. The CDR3 length is 16 residues. Trimming took off 3 bases at V and 1 base at J, with 15 bases between the two ends. CDR1 is KGHSH, CDR2 LQKENI, per germline. The CDR3: CASSPRGWEANTEAFF. CDR3 DNA: TGTGCCAGCTCACCCCGAGGGTGGGAGGCGAACACTGAAGCTTTCTTT.

This clonotype has at least ten counts. CDR3 loop: CAWSQANHQPQHF. CDR3 in DNA: TGTGCCTGGAGCCAGGCAAATCATCAGCCCCAGCATTTT. The chain joins TRBV30 to TRBJ1-5, with D uncertain. The V end lost 3 bases, the J end lost 5 bases, and 11 bases lay between the germline ends. The CDR3 totals 13 residues. The germline CDR1 and CDR2 sequences are GTSNPN and SVGIG (reference sequence).

This clonotype is medium-sized by share. The chain has TRBV5-5 and TRBJ2-1; D is uncertain. V lost 4 bases and J lost 10, with 21 bases in between. This CDR3 has 15 amino acids. Germline assignment: CDR1 SGHKS and CDR2 YYEKEE (reference sequence). For the CDR3, the DNA is TGTGCCAGCAGCCTTCCACGCCCCCTCAATTGGGAGCAGTTCTTC. This gives the protein CASSLPRPLNWEQFF.

This clonotype has more than one count but fewer than ten. The chain joins TRBV2 to TRBJ2-3; D might be TRBD2 (5 bases). The ends were cut back, 5 bases at V and 6 bases at J, with 15 bases in the middle. The CDR3 has 14 residues. Germline CDR1 SNHLY, CDR2 FYNNEI. Here the CDR3 DNA reads TGTGCCAGCAGTCCTCCAAGCCTAGCCGATACGCAGTATTTT. This translates into CASSPPSLADTQYF.

A few counts support this clonotype. The chain carries TRBV9 and TRBJ2-5, with D perhaps TRBD2 (6 bases). V was clipped by 2 bases and J by 2 bases, with 16 bases between them. The CDR3 is made up of 16 amino acids. Germline V gene data show CDR1 as SGDLS and CDR2 as YYNGEE. CDR3 protein: CASSVRDRFPQETQYF. In DNA form, the CDR3 reads TGTGCCAGCAGCGTGCGGGACCGCTTCCCTCAAGAGACCCAGTACTTC.

This clonotype has at least ten counts. The J gene is TRBJ2-2, the V gene TRBV30; 8 positions match TRBD1. The J segment lost 3 bases and the V segment lost 2 bases, leaving 8 bases of the junction unmatched. The length of the CDR3 is 16 residues. Per germline, CDR1 GTSNPN and CDR2 SVGIG (reference sequence). CDR3 sequence reads: CAWSFYRGSDTGELFF. DNA of the CDR3: TGTGCCTGGAGTTTTTACAGGGGGTCGGACACCGGGGAGCTGTTTTTT.

A remark on this clonotype: A junction boundary mismatches the germline segment, possibly from a read error. V is TRBV5-1 and J is TRBJ2-5, with a weak D call TRBD2 (5 bases). CDR3 size: 14 residues. Germline CDR1 SGHRS, CDR2 YFSETQ. CDR3 protein: CASSFYDYQEAQYF. Written as DNA, the CDR3 is TGCGCCAGCAGCTTCTACGACTACCAAGAGGCCCAGTACTTC.

V gene TRBV18 combines with J gene TRBJ1-5, with TRBD1 matching over 12 bases. This CDR3 has 14 residues. The V segment lost 6 bases and the J segment 6 bases; nucleotides outside the gene matches: 3. The V gene's germline CDR1 is KGHSH and CDR2 LQKENI. CDR3 nucleotides: TGTGCCAGCTCGGAGGGACAGGGGGCTCAGCCCCAGCATTTT. Translating gives CASSEGQGAQPQHF.

V and J are TRBV18 and TRBJ2-1; no clear D. The CDR3 totals 15 residues. Trimming cost V 5 bases and J 0 bases, with 11 bases left between them. In germline, CDR1 is KGHSH, CDR2 LQKENI. The chain's CDR3 is CASSSSPVSYNEQFF. CDR3 nucleotide sequence: TGTGCCAGCTCATCCTCCCCTGTCTCCTACAATGAGCAGTTCTTC.

CDR3 loop: CASSYSSYEQYF. DNA of the CDR3: TGTGCCAGCAGTTATTCCTCCTACGAGCAGTACTTC. V is TRBV2 and J is TRBJ2-7; no firm D call. The CDR3 length is 12 residues. The germline gives CDR1 SNHLY, CDR2 FYNNEI. V lost 5 bases to trimming and J lost 0 bases, with 5 bases between them.

Many counts were recorded for this clonotype. The rearrangement uses TRBV12-3 or TRBV12-4 and TRBJ2-3; 9 bases line up with TRBD1. The trim removed 3 bases at V and 11 bases at J, leaving 9 bases unmatched. The CDR3 runs 14 residues. CDR3 in DNA: TGTGCCAGCAGTTTGGGGAACAGGGGGCTCGAGCAGTATTTT. Amino acid sequence: CASSLGNRGLEQYF.

This clonotype has only a few counts. This chain joins TRBV14 and TRBJ2-1; perhaps TRBD1 as D (5 bases). Germline values: CDR1 SGHDN, CDR2 FVKESK. This CDR3 contains 17 residues. Trimming stripped 3 bases from V and 9 bases from J, with 24 bases between. The CDR3: CASSHSRGTAIGGEQFF. CDR3 sequence (DNA): TGTGCCAGCAGCCACTCAAGGGGCACAGCGATCGGCGGTGAGCAGTTCTTC.

The table lists this clonotype with many counts. The V call is TRBV24-1, the J call TRBJ2-1; a weak D match, TRBD1 (6 bases). The V end lost 4 bases, the J end lost 3 bases, and 15 bases lay between the germline ends. This CDR3 is built from 16 residues. CDR1 is KGHDR and CDR2 is SFDVKD in the germline V gene. CDR3: CATSDPTGNHYNEQFF. As DNA, the CDR3 is TGTGCCACCAGTGACCCTACAGGGAATCACTACAATGAGCAGTTCTTC.

The chain links TRBV9 to TRBJ2-5; 10 nucleotides align to TRBD2. Germline loops: CDR1 SGDLS, CDR2 YYNGEE. The CDR3 length is 16 residues. The J segment lost 5 bases and the V segment lost 1 base, leaving 8 bases of the junction unmatched. CDR3 sequence reads: CASSVFPAGGGETQYF. The CDR3 nucleotides are TGTGCCAGCAGCGTATTCCCAGCGGGAGGGGGTGAGACCCAGTACTTC.